What follows describes a single T cell receptor (beta chain). This clonotype was observed a few times. The antigen it binds to is not known. The sample holds no much larger clone one base away, and base qualities are not on file. The ophthalmopathy patients had moderately to severely active disease, with a Clinical Activity Score of 3 or higher, a NOSPECS grade of 4 or higher, and a disease duration of less than 3 months. Patients were excluded if they had other autoimmune diseases, uncontrolled infections, pregnancy or lactation. Clinical symptoms, serum thyroxine, TRAb, thyroid ultrasound and orbital computed tomography were used for diagnosis. Using Ficoll-Paque density gradient centrifugation, PBMCs were isolated from 9.5 to 10 ml of fresh peripheral blood. Total RNA was extracted using Trizol reagent, and RNA quality was checked on an Agilent 2100 Bioanalyzer. For repertoire sequencing, TCR beta CDR3 regions were amplified from RNA transcripts. A first-round RT-PCR used HTBI primers with the Qiagen OneStep RT-PCR kit, followed by a second-round multiplex PCR, size selection and purification. The libraries underwent paired-end sequencing with 100 bp reads on an Illumina HiSeq2000. Regarding the original processing steps: SOAPnuke was used to process the reads, throwing out any read that had adapters, had uncalled bases, had a mean Phred below 15, or lacked an exact constant-primer or identifier match. High-quality paired reads were merged with COPE v1.2.5. Each unique nucleotide sequence was defined as a clonotype, and clonotypes were aligned to IMGT TRB V, D and J references with MiTCR v1.1. The analysis was limited to V-J combinations with a frequency above 0.0001, which together covered approximately 99% of the repertoires. For each V-J combination, a TCR clonal expansion and chaos score was defined as F50 clonal expansion divided by the chaos observed in the TCRdist matrix. Welch's t-statistics and random forest were used to reduce the features to 13 V-J combinations, which were then used as input to a naive Bayes classifier. Thyroid-blood repertoire similarity was quantified with the Morisita-Horn index. The public reads were run again by TCRdb, first through fastp at Q25 and then through MiXCR, and only productive beta chains were kept. When rows share a CDR3 protein, they turn into one entry using the most common DNA and genes. The authors' filters were not applied to this entry. The sample table shows about 700,000 distinct CDR3 sequences, and 35% to 45% are seen once. The top ten clonotypes cover roughly 3.5% of the sample.

The entry originates in a study of Graves' ophthalmopathy and Graves' hyperthyroidism (dated by TCRdb to between 2017 and 2018). In the study overall: Peripheral blood was collected at initial diagnosis, prior to any treatment. The study used signatures of the TCR beta repertoire to tell Graves' ophthalmopathy apart from Graves' hyperthyroidism and to predict which patients would progress to ophthalmopathy. In total, 135 blood samples were TCR-sequenced: around 42 ophthalmopathy, over 70 hyperthyroidism and some 17 hyperthyroidism-to-ophthalmopathy patients. To explore V-J signatures that distinguish ophthalmopathy from hyperthyroidism, a discovery set of about a hundred patients was enrolled, made up of over 40 with ophthalmopathy and roughly 55 with stable hyperthyroidism. For independent validation, a separate cohort was made up of 18 to 20 hyperthyroidism patients plus 17 patients who later progressed from hyperthyroidism to ophthalmopathy. In a handful of hyperthyroidism patients, the T-cell repertoire of thyroid tissue was compared with the T-cell repertoire of blood. Following sampling, methimazole starting at 30 mg daily was administered to hyperthyroidism patients, and high-dose intravenous methylprednisolone was administered to ophthalmopathy patients. Broad study findings and their caveats: Sample size was not predetermined statistically, and investigators were not blinded to group allocation. Most of the expanded thyroid clonotypes with a frequency above 0.001 were also detected in blood, and it was suggested that the thyroid immune response may be reflected by blood repertoires. In cross-validation, the 13-signature model distinguished ophthalmopathy from stable hyperthyroidism with approximately 85% sensitivity and roughly 81% specificity, and in the test set the corresponding values were roughly 80% and 75%. In validation, the model predicted ophthalmopathy progression with 55% to 71% sensitivity and about 77% specificity; some 13 predicted patients were CT-confirmed with GO in a median of about 6.1 months.

The sequence was collected from an adult man with Graves' ophthalmopathy. The specimen was peripheral blood.

The CDR3 reads CASSQGLAGSYGNGYTF. The DNA is TGTGCCAGCAGTCAAGGGTTAGCAGGTTCATATGGTAATGGCTACACCTTC. The chain is made from TRBV12-3 or TRBV12-4 and TRBJ1-2, with the D gene uncertain. The CDR3 contains 17 residues, cysteine and phenylalanine counted. Only CDR3 DNA remains: 51 bases, in frame from the first base. V drops 5 bases and J drops 6 bases, leaving 25 bases in between.